This T cell receptor beta chain was sequenced during a study of cytomegalovirus exposure and HLA in healthy donors. Here immunoSEQ multiplex PCR was the method, and the copy in TCRdb shows in-frame clones only, minus some. The data show over 65,000 clones, with around 94% seen just once and 1.5% to 2% held by the top ten. Separate from the approximately 600-subject first cohort was the roughly 130-subject validation cohort, to which the donors belonged. The ends lost 3 bases at V and 1 base at J; junction bases unmatched: 10. The CDR3 extends over 18 amino acids. Per the germline V gene, CDR1 is LNHDA and CDR2 is SQIVND (reference sequence).

Specimen: PBMCs. This chain connects TRBV19 to TRBJ2-5, with TRBD2 matching 11 bases. The sequence came from a woman under 30 in good health and CMV-seropositive. The CDR3 region is CASSISLAGGSSQETQYF. The CDR3 DNA follows: TGTGCCAGTAGTATTAGCCTAGCGGGAGGATCATCCCAAGAGACCCAGTACTTC.